This T cell receptor (beta chain) was identified in a study of spatial heterogeneity in lung cancer. Study-wide background: Sequences of the beta chain were consistently detected in greater numbers than alpha-chain sequences. Combinations of a unique TCR and a UMI were tallied in raw reads, and on average each appeared more than ten times. General observations from the study: Circulating ubiquitous expanded tumor TCRs were observed more frequently at resection than at follow-up.

V shed 2 bases and J shed 2 bases, with 7 bases lying between them. This CDR3 is built from 13 residues. Germline assignment: CDR1 KGHSH and CDR2 LQKENI. Time point here: sample taken at primary tumor resection. No cells were sorted before sequencing. The whole RNA sequenced was extracted from tumor, nontumor lung or frozen PBMC. On each TCR cDNA molecule, a unique molecular identifier was present. TCRdb itself ran the 5' RACE reads through MiXCR, one entry per CDR3 protein. This table holds approximately 12,000 distinct CDR3 sequences, approximately 15% found once. This clonotype is medium-sized (0.01 to 0.1%) in the sample. Antigen unknown.

This TCR was recovered from a female donor with early-stage non-small cell lung cancer. The specimen comprised PBMCs, sampled at surgery. This chain links TRBV18 with TRBJ2-7; D is possibly TRBD1 (5 bases). The CDR3 region is CASSPGAAYEQYF. The CDR3 DNA sequence: TGTGCCAGCTCACCAGGGGCTGCCTACGAGCAGTACTTC.